The clone carrying this T cell receptor beta chain was observed a handful of times. The table came from immunoSEQ multiplex PCR; TCRdb's copy has only in-frame clones and leaves some out. The sample contains about 370,000 clones, 80% to 90% of which appear only once. The CDR3 sequence is 14 residues long. The germline V gene has CDR1 SGHDT and CDR2 YYEEEE. With 2 bases removed from V and 1 base from J, the gap between germline ends came to 9 bases. The data are from a study of blood T cell repertoires in COVID-19. This chain links TRBV5-6 with TRBJ1-1; the D gene is possibly TRBD1 (5 bases). Sequencing was performed on PBMCs or T cells enriched from blood (not recorded which). This TCR came from a man aged 18 to 29 who had recovered from COVID-19. CDR3: CASSFRGPNTEAFF. CDR3 bases: TGTGCCAGCAGCTTTAGGGGCCCGAACACTGAAGCTTTCTTT. The full variable domain, completed using reference TRBV5-6 and TRBJ1-1, is DAGVTQSPTHLIKTRGQQVTLRCSPKSGHDTVSWYQQALGQGPQFIFQYYEEEERQRGNFPDRFSGHQFPNYSSELNVNALLLGDSALYLCASSFRGPNTEAFFGQGTRLTVV.